This T cell receptor (beta chain) was sequenced for a study of cytomegalovirus exposure and HLA in healthy donors. The PCR used 60 Vbeta and 13 Jbeta primers. Method: immunoSEQ multiplex PCR; TCRdb's copy keeps in-frame clones and lacks some. The sample lists approximately 140,000 clones, more than 75% occurring once. This CDR3 has 12 residues. The V and J ends lost 0 bases and 3 bases respectively, with 3 bases between them. Germline V lookup: CDR1 LNHNV, CDR2 YYDKDF (reference sequence). Study-wide points: Most CMV-associated TCR beta chains appeared HLA-restricted in a later analysis.

A word on this clone: The target antigen is unknown.

The receptor comes from a human donor in good health. The chain is built from TRBV15 and TRBJ2-7; D not resolved. The sequenced material came from PBMCs. The CDR3 protein is CATSRDYYEQYF. The DNA for the CDR3 is TGTGCCACCAGCAGAGATTACTACGAGCAGTACTTC.